Listed below are T cell receptor beta chains from one sample, sequenced in a study of blood T cells in healthy people across ages. From the 5' RACE reads, TCRdb called clonotypes with MiXCR, one entry per CDR3 protein. The table shows hundreds of thousands of distinct CDR3 sequences, with around 41% occurring only once. The source material was blood. The receptors shown here come from a man older than 75 in good health. The CDR3 runs from the conserved cysteine through the conserved F or W. Fields, in order: D gene, J gene, clone size, V gene, CDR3 protein, CDR3 DNA. D genes are given only for firm matches. Not every row has a clone size; where given, it reads once, few, many or a size class.

NA,TRBJ1-1,many,TRBV9,CASSLWGEATEAFF,TGTGCCAGCAGCCTCTGGGGGGAGGCCACTGAAGCTTTCTTT
TRBD1,TRBJ2-5,NA,TRBV6-1,CTSVPDRGETQYF,TGTACCAGCGTACCAGACAGGGGTGAGACCCAGTACTTC
NA,TRBJ1-4,many,TRBV3-1,CASSQEGLEKLFF,TGTGCCAGCAGCCAAGAAGGCTTAGAAAAACTGTTTTTT
NA,TRBJ2-3,many,TRBV6-2/TRBV6-3,CASSWTGDTQYF,TGTGCCAGCAGCTGGACGGGGGATACGCAGTATTTT
TRBD2,TRBJ2-3,NA,TRBV14,CASSYVAGLNTDTQYF,TGTGCCAGCAGCTACGTAGCGGGTTTAAACACAGATACGCAGTATTTT
TRBD2,TRBJ2-3,NA,TRBV3-1,CASSRSGTSGTYTQYF,TGTGCCAGCAGCCGTTCCGGTACTAGCGGGACCTATACGCAGTATTTT
TRBD2,TRBJ2-1,NA,TRBV20-1,CSARGRDRGDEQFF,TGCAGTGCTAGAGGACGGGACCGGGGGGATGAGCAGTTCTTC
TRBD1,TRBJ1-1,NA,TRBV29-1,CSGRQGNTEAFF,TGCAGCGGCCGACAGGGGAACACTGAAGCTTTCTTT
TRBD1,TRBJ2-5,NA,TRBV5-1,CASSGRTGQSQETQYF,TGCGCCAGCAGCGGAAGGACAGGACAATCGCAAGAGACCCAGTACTTC
NA,TRBJ2-5,once,TRBV9,CASSALPGTQETQYF,TGTGCCAGCAGCGCCCTCCCCGGGACGCAAGAGACCCAGTACTTC
NA,TRBJ1-1,NA,TRBV2,CASSIGLQNTEAFF,TGTGCCAGCAGCATCGGGCTGCAGAACACTGAAGCTTTCTTT
TRBD1,TRBJ2-5,NA,TRBV12-3/TRBV12-4,CASRGTGSKQETQYF,TGTGCCAGCAGGGGGACAGGGAGTAAACAAGAGACCCAGTACTTC
TRBD1,TRBJ2-1,NA,TRBV2,CASTRQGPSYNEQFF,TGTGCCAGCACACGACAGGGCCCCTCCTACAATGAGCAGTTCTTC
TRBD2,TRBJ2-3,NA,TRBV14,CASSRGDLAGGGTDTQYF,TGTGCCAGCAGCCGAGGGGATTTAGCGGGAGGTGGCACAGATACGCAGTATTTT
TRBD1,TRBJ2-1,NA,TRBV4-1,CASSQDLRTGDYNEQFF,TGCGCCAGCAGCCAAGATCTTAGGACAGGGGACTACAATGAGCAGTTCTTC
NA,TRBJ1-2,few,TRBV6-2/TRBV6-3,CASSKDTIGGYTF,TGTGCCAGCAGCAAAGACACGATCGGTGGCTACACCTTC
TRBD1,TRBJ2-7,once,TRBV2,CASRARLVWDSNYEQYF,TGTGCCAGCAGGGCCCGTCTAGTCTGGGACAGTAACTACGAGCAGTACTTC
NA,TRBJ2-7,many,TRBV21-1,CASSIGRIVGLIEQYF,TGTGCCAGCAGCATAGGGCGGATTGTGGGTCTTATCGAGCAGTACTTC
NA,TRBJ2-7,few,TRBV6-6,CASSYGAGSRRPYEQYF,TGTGCCAGCAGTTATGGGGCAGGGAGTAGACGCCCCTACGAGCAGTACTTC
TRBD1,TRBJ2-1,few,TRBV29-1,CSSSPTGDNEQFF,TGCAGTTCAAGCCCGACAGGGGACAATGAGCAGTTCTTC
TRBD1,TRBJ2-4,NA,TRBV6-5,CASSYSTGEENIQYF,TGTGCCAGCAGTTACTCGACAGGGGAGGAAAACATTCAGTACTTC
TRBD2,TRBJ2-5,many,TRBV7-2,CASSLGGAGGETQYF,TGTGCCAGCAGCTTAGGTGGGGCGGGGGGAGAGACCCAGTACTTC
NA,TRBJ2-7,few,TRBV7-2,CASSSSGRRSSYEQYF,TGTGCCAGCAGCTCATCGGGACGCCGGAGCTCCTACGAGCAGTACTTC
NA,TRBJ1-5,few,TRBV7-2,CASSLGGTNQPQHF,TGTGCCAGCAGCTTAGGGGGTACCAATCAGCCCCAGCATTTT
NA,TRBJ1-2,NA,TRBV7-2,CASRAGSGLIYGYTF,TGTGCCAGCAGGGCCGGGAGTGGGCTGATCTATGGCTACACCTTC
NA,TRBJ2-7,few,TRBV10-3,CATSESGGHSYEQYF,TGTGCCACCAGTGAGTCGGGGGGCCACTCCTACGAGCAGTACTTC
NA,TRBJ2-7,few,TRBV11-2,CASSTRTDSLYEQYF,TGTGCCAGCAGCACCCGAACAGACAGTTTATACGAGCAGTACTTC
NA,TRBJ2-5,NA,TRBV12-5,CASGFRDRGGEQYF,TGTGCTAGTGGTTTCCGGGACCGAGGTGGTGAGCAGTACTTC
NA,TRBJ2-7,many,TRBV28,CASSLDSPSYEQYF,TGTGCCAGCAGTTTAGACAGCCCCTCCTACGAGCAGTACTTC
NA,TRBJ1-5,few,TRBV6-2/TRBV6-3,CASSDRSNQPQHF,TGTGCCAGCAGTGATAGGAGCAATCAGCCCCAGCATTTT
NA,TRBJ2-1,few,TRBV4-1,CASSRDGTVPGDEQFF,TGCGCCAGCAGCCGAGACGGGACAGTCCCGGGGGATGAGCAGTTCTTC
TRBD1,TRBJ2-7,NA,TRBV6-2/TRBV6-3,CASSDRGNHYEQYF,TGTGCCAGCAGCGACAGGGGGAACCACTACGAGCAGTACTTC
NA,TRBJ1-1,NA,TRBV20-1,CSARGRPGRTEAFF,TGCAGTGCTAGAGGCAGGCCGGGTCGCACTGAAGCTTTCTTT
NA,TRBJ2-7,once,TRBV18,CASSPPGRSSYEQYF,TGTGCCAGCTCACCACCGGGGAGGAGCTCCTACGAGCAGTACTTC
NA,TRBJ2-1,once,TRBV11-2,CASSFVGGGYNEQFF,TGTGCCAGCAGCTTTGTGGGGGGTGGTTACAATGAGCAGTTCTTC
NA,TRBJ1-1,NA,TRBV5-1,CASSLGPEGAFF,TGCGCCAGCAGCCTCGGGCCAGAGGGTGCTTTCTTT
NA,TRBJ2-7,few,TRBV11-2,CASSLASGVAYEQYF,TGTGCCAGCAGCTTGGCCTCGGGCGTAGCCTACGAGCAGTACTTC